This is a list of T cell receptor beta chains from one sample in a study of siplizumab effects on memory and regulatory T cells. Produced via immunoSEQ multiplex PCR; TCRdb's table is partial and in-frame only. The table includes around 110,000 clones, approximately 94% detected once. The sample consisted of non-Treg CD4+ T cells sorted from blood. Receptors were obtained from a human donor in good health. Each CDR3 is given with its conserved first and last residue. The order of the fields is D gene, J gene, clone size, V gene, CDR3 protein, CDR3 DNA. D genes are given only for firm matches. Rows give clone size only sometimes, using once, few, many, or a class for an expanded clone.

d_call: TRBD1; j_call: TRBJ1-2; clone_size: NA; v_call: TRBV28; cdr3_aa: CASSPSPGTGFGNYGYTF; cdr3_nt: TGTGCCAGCAGTCCAAGTCCCGGGACAGGGTTCGGGAACTATGGCTACACCTTC
d_call: TRBD1; j_call: TRBJ1-5; clone_size: NA; v_call: TRBV2; cdr3_aa: CASTRTGGRSNQPQHF; cdr3_nt: TGTGCCAGCACTCGGACAGGGGGCCGTAGCAATCAGCCCCAGCATTTT
d_call: NA; j_call: TRBJ2-4; clone_size: NA; v_call: TRBV19; cdr3_aa: CASSMGFSGTIQYF; cdr3_nt: TGTGCCAGTAGTATGGGGTTTAGCGGTACCATTCAGTACTTC
d_call: NA; j_call: TRBJ1-1; clone_size: few; v_call: TRBV5-1; cdr3_aa: CASSLQGSTEAFF; cdr3_nt: TGCGCCAGCAGCTTGCAGGGGAGCACTGAAGCTTTCTTT
d_call: NA; j_call: TRBJ1-5; clone_size: NA; v_call: TRBV6-1; cdr3_aa: CASSESGSDQPQHF; cdr3_nt: TGTGCCAGCAGTGAATCAGGGTCGGATCAGCCCCAGCATTTT
d_call: TRBD1; j_call: TRBJ1-4; clone_size: NA; v_call: TRBV12-5; cdr3_aa: CASGFAATGTNEKLFF; cdr3_nt: TGTGCTAGTGGTTTTGCCGCGACAGGGACTAATGAAAAACTGTTTTTT
d_call: NA; j_call: TRBJ2-1; clone_size: NA; v_call: TRBV12-5; cdr3_aa: CASGLVLSDRSSYNEQFF; cdr3_nt: TGTGCTAGTGGTTTGGTACTTTCTGACAGGAGCTCCTACAATGAGCAGTTCTTC
d_call: NA; j_call: TRBJ2-5; clone_size: NA; v_call: TRBV25-1; cdr3_aa: CASSAAGRETQYF; cdr3_nt: TGTGCCAGCAGTGCGGCCGGAAGAGAGACCCAGTACTTC
d_call: NA; j_call: TRBJ2-3; clone_size: NA; v_call: TRBV5-1; cdr3_aa: CASSLATLVFTDTQYF; cdr3_nt: TGCGCCAGCAGCTTGGCAACACTAGTTTTCACAGATACGCAGTATTTT
d_call: TRBD2; j_call: TRBJ2-7; clone_size: NA; v_call: TRBV7-9; cdr3_aa: CASSTRVGLADYEQYF; cdr3_nt: TGTGCCAGCAGCACCCGGGTGGGACTAGCGGACTACGAGCAGTACTTC
d_call: NA; j_call: TRBJ1-1; clone_size: NA; v_call: TRBV6-9; cdr3_aa: CATQGQVLNTEAFF; cdr3_nt: TGTGCCACCCAGGGGCAGGTACTGAACACTGAAGCTTTCTTT
d_call: NA; j_call: TRBJ1-1; clone_size: NA; v_call: TRBV5-6; cdr3_aa: CASSFTAPNTEAFF; cdr3_nt: TGTGCCAGCAGCTTTACGGCACCAAACACTGAAGCTTTCTTT
d_call: NA; j_call: TRBJ2-3; clone_size: NA; v_call: TRBV10-3; cdr3_aa: CAISEAFVTDTQYF; cdr3_nt: TGTGCCATCAGTGAGGCATTTGTCACAGATACGCAGTATTTT
d_call: NA; j_call: TRBJ2-4; clone_size: NA; v_call: TRBV2; cdr3_aa: CASSDSGFVNIQYF; cdr3_nt: TGTGCCAGCAGTGATTCGGGCTTTGTCAACATTCAGTACTTC
d_call: TRBD2; j_call: TRBJ2-3; clone_size: NA; v_call: TRBV27; cdr3_aa: CASSFGGVGKQYF; cdr3_nt: TGTGCCAGCAGTTTCGGGGGGGTCGGCAAGCAGTATTTT
d_call: TRBD1; j_call: TRBJ1-1; clone_size: NA; v_call: TRBV5-1; cdr3_aa: CASTIQGTEAFF; cdr3_nt: TGCGCCAGCACGATACAGGGGACTGAAGCTTTCTTT
d_call: TRBD2; j_call: TRBJ2-3; clone_size: once; v_call: TRBV5-6; cdr3_aa: CASSSSGGRTDTQYF; cdr3_nt: TGTGCCAGCAGCTCCTCGGGGGGACGCACAGATACGCAGTATTTT
d_call: NA; j_call: TRBJ2-3; clone_size: NA; v_call: TRBV5-1; cdr3_aa: CASSLGGLANTQYF; cdr3_nt: TGCGCCAGCAGCTTGGGGGGGCTTGCAAATACGCAGTATTTT
d_call: NA; j_call: TRBJ1-4; clone_size: few; v_call: TRBV19; cdr3_aa: CASSRGFGATNEKLFF; cdr3_nt: TGTGCCAGTAGTAGGGGGTTTGGTGCAACTAATGAAAAACTGTTTTTT